The 18 T cell receptor beta chains below come from one sample, sequenced in a study of T cell responses to AZD1222 COVID-19 vaccine. Repertoires were generated with immunoSEQ multiplex PCR, while TCRdb's copy carries only in-frame clones and drops some. The sample holds 95,000 to 150,000 clones, more than 80% seen once. Sequences were derived from peripheral blood, sampled on day 0 of AZD1222 vaccination. The receptors were gathered from an adult in good health.

V usage is TRBV5-1 and J usage is TRBJ1-4; 8 positions agree with TRBD1. CDR3 length equals 14 residues. Per germline, CDR1 SGHRS and CDR2 YFSETQ. After removal of 4 bases from V and 6 bases from J, the junction contained 5 bases not matched to a gene. The CDR3 DNA is TGCGCCAGCAGCCCGGACAGGGAAGATGAAAAACTGTTTTTT. Translated: CASSPDREDEKLFF.

The chain carries TRBV28 and TRBJ2-7; TRBD1 matches at 8 bases. CDR3 size: 13 residues. Germline V gene lookup returns CDR1 MDHEN and CDR2 SYDVKM. Germline trimming cut 5 bases from V and 7 bases from J; bases unmatched to any gene: 7. The chain's CDR3 is CASSAPDRAEQYF. The CDR3 nucleotides read TGTGCCAGCAGTGCCCCGGACAGGGCTGAGCAGTACTTC.

The chain uses TRBV24-1 and TRBJ2-3, with 8 nucleotides matching TRBD1. CDR1 is KGHDR, CDR2 SFDVKD, per germline. V shed 1 base, J shed 6 bases, and the junction held 11 bases outside the gene matches. The CDR3 runs 17 residues. CDR3 amino acids: CATSDFNRQGQGDTQYF. The DNA of the CDR3 is TGTGCCACCAGTGATTTTAATAGACAGGGGCAAGGGGATACGCAGTATTTT.

This chain connects TRBV6-5 to TRBJ2-5; D possibly uses TRBD1 or TRBD2 (7 bases each). The CDR3 contains 14 residues. Germline CDR1 reads MNHEY; CDR2 reads SVGAGI. V was pared by 7 bases and J by 5 bases, with 17 bases between. The CDR3 region is CASNAGTAGETQYF. The DNA for the CDR3 is TGTGCCAGCAATGCCGGGACAGCGGGGGAGACCCAGTACTTC.

This chain uses TRBV12-3 or TRBV12-4 with TRBJ1-1; D remains unclear. V was shortened by 6 bases and J by 8 bases, with 10 bases between the two germline ends. The CDR3 extends over 11 amino acids. For the CDR3, the DNA is TGTGCCAGCAGCCTAGGCGGCGAAGCTTTCTTT. It specifies CASSLGGEAFF.

Regarding this clone: The junction differs from germline at one of its ends, possibly a read error. This sequence joins TRBV5-6 and TRBJ1-1; a weak D match, TRBD1 (6 bases). The CDR3 has 14 amino acids. In germline, CDR1 is SGHDT, CDR2 YYEEEE. CDR3 in amino acids: CANSFGAGEAEAFF. In DNA form, the CDR3 reads TGTGCCAACAGCTTTGGGGCAGGGGAAGCTGAAGCTTTCTTT.

The chain uses TRBV19 and TRBJ2-1; D may be TRBD2 (6 bases). Trimming removed 10 bases at V and 9 bases at J, with 19 bases between. CDR3 length: 13 residues. Germline V gene lookup returns CDR1 LNHDA and CDR2 SQIVND (reference sequence). The CDR3: CATMGGYLFEQFF. CDR3 bases: TGTGCCACCATGGGGGGTTACCTTTTTGAGCAGTTCTTC.

This rearrangement joins TRBV9 to TRBJ2-3, with 7 bases fitting TRBD2. With 3 bases clipped from V and 2 bases from J, the junction kept 9 bases outside the gene matches. Germline CDR1 reads SGDLS; CDR2 reads YYNGEE. This CDR3 region has 16 residues. The CDR3 bases are TGTGCCAGCAGCGAGGGGACTACTGGCTTCACAGATACGCAGTATTTT. Translating gives CASSEGTTGFTDTQYF.

The CDR3, as DNA: TGTGCCTGGAGTGGGAGGGGGGGCTACGAGCAGTACTTC. It is translated as CAWSGRGGYEQYF. The V and J genes are TRBV30 and TRBJ2-7; perhaps TRBD2 as D (7 bases). Trimming took off 1 base at V and 3 bases at J, with 10 bases between the two ends. The CDR3 totals 13 residues. CDR1 is GTSNPN and CDR2 is SVGIG in the germline V gene (reference sequence).

This clone came up a few times. The chain uses TRBV7-6 and TRBJ2-3; possibly TRBD1 for D (6 bases). This CDR3 region has 15 residues. Germline values: CDR1 SGHVS, CDR2 FNYEAQ. Deletions cut 6 bases from V and 5 bases from J, with 18 bases between. In nucleotides, the CDR3 is TGTGCCAGCAGTCTGGCTTCGCTAGGGGGAGATACGCAGTATTTT. Its protein product is CASSLASLGGDTQYF. Variable domain in full (rest from reference TRBV7-6 and TRBJ2-3): GAGVSQSPRYKVTKRGQDVALRCDPISGHVSLYWYRQALGQGPEFLTYFNYEAQQDKSGLPNDRFSAERPEGSISTLTIQRTEQRDSAMYRCASSLASLGGDTQYFGPGTRLTVL.

J is TRBJ2-7 and V is TRBV7-9; either TRBD1 or TRBD2 may fit D (7 bases each). This CDR3 is 16 amino acids long. Germline CDR1 is SEHNR and CDR2 is FQNEAQ (reference sequence). Trimming took off 7 bases at V and 0 bases at J, with 19 bases between the two ends. CDR3 nucleotides: TGTGCCAGCACCCCAAAGGGGGCTAGCGGCTCCTACGAGCAGTACTTC. As protein: CASTPKGASGSYEQYF.

The chain carries TRBV28 and TRBJ1-4, with no clear D. CDR1 and CDR2 from the germline V gene are MDHEN and SYDVKM. V shed 6 bases and J shed 0 bases, with 17 bases lying between them. This CDR3 has 17 amino acids. CDR3 amino acids: CASRPSGFGSTNEKLFF. The CDR3 DNA reads as TGTGCCAGCAGACCGAGTGGGTTCGGTTCAACTAATGAAAAACTGTTTTTT.

The chain carries TRBV5-1 and TRBJ1-2, with D unclear. Germline V gene sequence: CDR1 SGHRS, CDR2 YFSETQ. The V end lost 5 bases, the J end lost 4 bases, and 18 bases lay between the germline ends. The CDR3 is made up of 15 amino acids. The CDR3 sequence: CASSPTPDLPYGYTF. CDR3 bases: TGCGCCAGCAGTCCCACGCCAGACTTACCCTATGGCTACACCTTC.

The chain joins TRBV15 to TRBJ2-7; 8 bases match TRBD2. The germline V gene encodes CDR1 LNHNV and CDR2 YYDKDF (reference sequence). The CDR3 is 17 amino acids. V lost 0 bases to trimming and J lost 7 bases; unmatched junction nucleotides: 14. The CDR3 DNA reads as TGTGCCACCAGCAGAGATCCGCAAGGTAGCGGGAAAGCTGAGCAGTACTTC. Residues: CATSRDPQGSGKAEQYF.

The rearrangement joins TRBV7-9 to TRBJ2-5; D possibly corresponds to TRBD2 (6 bases). Trimming pared 2 bases from V and 0 bases from J, leaving 10 bases between. The CDR3 extends over 15 amino acids. The germline V gene encodes CDR1 SEHNR and CDR2 FQNEAQ (reference sequence). The CDR3 here is CASSLLGGYQETQYF. CDR3 DNA: TGTGCCAGCAGCTTATTGGGGGGTTACCAAGAGACCCAGTACTTC.

The chain has TRBV2 and TRBJ1-2, with TRBD1 matching 7 bases. Trimming at V came to 1 base and at J to 8 bases, leaving 7 bases not matched to a gene. Looked up from germline, CDR1 is SNHLY and CDR2 is FYNNEI. This CDR3 region has 14 residues. The CDR3: CASSEEQGSNGYTF. As DNA, the CDR3 is TGTGCCAGCAGTGAAGAACAGGGGTCCAACGGCTACACCTTC.

The chain uses TRBV27 and TRBJ1-1; D remains unclear. V lost 3 bases, J lost 3 bases, and 14 bases lay in between. This CDR3 is built from 15 residues. CDR1 and CDR2 from the germline V gene are MNHEY and SMNVEV (reference sequence). CDR3 amino acids: CASSLVRTLDTEAFF. CDR3 DNA sequence: TGTGCCAGCAGTTTGGTGCGGACGCTAGACACTGAAGCTTTCTTT.

This chain connects TRBV19 to TRBJ1-1; tentatively, D is TRBD1 (5 bases). The CDR3 covers 13 residues. Deletions cut 5 bases from V and 2 bases from J, with 9 bases between. Germline CDR1 reads LNHDA; CDR2 reads SQIVND (reference sequence). CDR3 loop: CASSEWGNTEAFF. In nucleotides, the CDR3 is TGTGCCAGTAGTGAATGGGGCAACACTGAAGCTTTCTTT.